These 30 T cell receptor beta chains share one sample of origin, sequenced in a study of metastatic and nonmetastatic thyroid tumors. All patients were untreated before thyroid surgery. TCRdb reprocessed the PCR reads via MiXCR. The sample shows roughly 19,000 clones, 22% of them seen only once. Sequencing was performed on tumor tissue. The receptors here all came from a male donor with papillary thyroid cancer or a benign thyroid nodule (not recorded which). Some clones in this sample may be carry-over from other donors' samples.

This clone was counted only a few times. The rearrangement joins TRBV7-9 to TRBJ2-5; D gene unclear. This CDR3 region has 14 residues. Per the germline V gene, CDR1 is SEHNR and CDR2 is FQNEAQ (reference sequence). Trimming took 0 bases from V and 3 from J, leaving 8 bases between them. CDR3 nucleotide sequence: TGTGCCAGCAGCTTAGCGATTGGGGAAGAGACCCAGTACTTC. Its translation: CASSLAIGEETQYF. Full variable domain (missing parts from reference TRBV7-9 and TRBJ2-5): DTGVSQNPRHKITKRGQNVTFRCDPISEHNRLYWYRQTLGQGPEFLTYFQNEAQLEKSRLLSDRFSAERPKGSFSTLEIQRTEQGDSAMYLCASSLAIGEETQYFGPGTRLLVL.

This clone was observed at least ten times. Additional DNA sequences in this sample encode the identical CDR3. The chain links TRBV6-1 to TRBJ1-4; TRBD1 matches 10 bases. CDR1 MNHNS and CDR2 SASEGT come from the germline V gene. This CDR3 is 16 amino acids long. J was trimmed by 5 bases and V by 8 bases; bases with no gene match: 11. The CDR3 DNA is TGTGCCAGCCTAAGACAGGGGGCGCAGAGAAATGAAAAACTGTTTTTT. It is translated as CASLRQGAQRNEKLFF.

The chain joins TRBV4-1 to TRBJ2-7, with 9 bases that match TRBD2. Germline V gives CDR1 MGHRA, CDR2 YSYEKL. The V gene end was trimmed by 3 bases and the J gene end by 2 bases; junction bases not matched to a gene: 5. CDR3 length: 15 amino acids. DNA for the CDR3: TGCGCCAGCAGCCACCTAGCGGGGCCCGCCTACGAGCAGTACTTC. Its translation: CASSHLAGPAYEQYF.

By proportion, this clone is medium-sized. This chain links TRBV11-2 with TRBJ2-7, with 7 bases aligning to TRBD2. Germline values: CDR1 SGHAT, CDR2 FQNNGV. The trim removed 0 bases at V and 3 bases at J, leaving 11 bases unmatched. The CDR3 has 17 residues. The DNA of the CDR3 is TGTGCCAGCAGCTTAGATCATCGACGGGAGGTTAGCTACGAGCAGTACTTC. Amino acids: CASSLDHRREVSYEQYF.

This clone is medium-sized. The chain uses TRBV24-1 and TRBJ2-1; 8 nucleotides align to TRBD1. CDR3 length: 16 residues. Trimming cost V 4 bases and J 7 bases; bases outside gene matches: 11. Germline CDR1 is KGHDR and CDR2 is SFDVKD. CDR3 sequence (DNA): TGTGCCACCAGTGACACACAGGGGGACAGTAGGAATGAGCAGTTCTTC. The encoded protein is CATSDTQGDSRNEQFF.

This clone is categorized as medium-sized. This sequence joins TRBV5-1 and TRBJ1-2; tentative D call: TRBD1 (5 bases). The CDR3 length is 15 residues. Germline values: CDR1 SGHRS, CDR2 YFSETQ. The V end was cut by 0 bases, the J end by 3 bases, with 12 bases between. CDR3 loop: CASSLGQTFDYGYTF. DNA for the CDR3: TGCGCCAGCAGCTTGGGACAGACCTTCGACTATGGCTACACCTTC.

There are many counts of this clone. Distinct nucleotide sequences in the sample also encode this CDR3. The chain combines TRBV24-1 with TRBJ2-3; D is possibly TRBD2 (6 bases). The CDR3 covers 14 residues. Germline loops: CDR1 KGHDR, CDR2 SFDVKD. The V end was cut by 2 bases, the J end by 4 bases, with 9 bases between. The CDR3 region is CATSDSTGADTQYF. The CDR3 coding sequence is TGTGCCACCAGTGATTCAACGGGGGCAGATACGCAGTATTTT.

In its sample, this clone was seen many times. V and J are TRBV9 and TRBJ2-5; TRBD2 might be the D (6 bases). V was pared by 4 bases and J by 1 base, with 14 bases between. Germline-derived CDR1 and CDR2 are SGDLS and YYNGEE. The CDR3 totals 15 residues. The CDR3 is CASSQRPGLQETQYF. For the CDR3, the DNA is TGTGCCAGCAGCCAACGGCCGGGACTCCAAGAGACCCAGTACTTC.

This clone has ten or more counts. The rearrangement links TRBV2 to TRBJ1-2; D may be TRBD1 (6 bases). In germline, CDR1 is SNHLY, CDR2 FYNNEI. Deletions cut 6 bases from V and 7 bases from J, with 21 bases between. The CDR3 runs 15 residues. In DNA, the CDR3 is TGTGCCAGCAGATCTACAGGGATTTTAACTTTTGGCTACACCTTC. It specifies CASRSTGILTFGYTF.

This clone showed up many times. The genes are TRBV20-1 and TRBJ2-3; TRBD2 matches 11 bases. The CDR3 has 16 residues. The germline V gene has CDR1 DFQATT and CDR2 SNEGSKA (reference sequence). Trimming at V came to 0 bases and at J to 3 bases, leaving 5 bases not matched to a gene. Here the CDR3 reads CSARDLLAGETDTQYF. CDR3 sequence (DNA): TGCAGTGCTAGAGACTTACTAGCGGGAGAGACAGATACGCAGTATTTT.

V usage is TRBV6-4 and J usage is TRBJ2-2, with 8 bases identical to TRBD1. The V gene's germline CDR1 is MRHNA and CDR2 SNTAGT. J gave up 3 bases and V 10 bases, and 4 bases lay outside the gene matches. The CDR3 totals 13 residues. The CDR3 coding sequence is TGTGCCACTACGGACAGGGACACCGGGGAGCTGTTTTTT. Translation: CATTDRDTGELFF.

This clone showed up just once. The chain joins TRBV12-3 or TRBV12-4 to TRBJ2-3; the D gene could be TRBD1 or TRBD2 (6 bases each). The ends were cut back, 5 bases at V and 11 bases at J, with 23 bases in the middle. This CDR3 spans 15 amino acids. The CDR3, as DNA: TGTGCCAGCAGTCCGACCGGGCCTAGGGGGGAAAAGCAGTATTTT. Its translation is CASSPTGPRGEKQYF.

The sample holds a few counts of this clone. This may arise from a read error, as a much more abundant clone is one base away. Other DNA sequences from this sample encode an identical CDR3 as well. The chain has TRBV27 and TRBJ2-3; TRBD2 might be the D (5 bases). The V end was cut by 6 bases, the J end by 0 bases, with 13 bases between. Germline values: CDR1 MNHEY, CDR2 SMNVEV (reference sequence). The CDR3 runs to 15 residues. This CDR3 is CASSRGRTSTDTQYF. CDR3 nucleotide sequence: TGTGCCAGCAGCCGGGGTCGGACTAGCACAGATACGCAGTATTTT.

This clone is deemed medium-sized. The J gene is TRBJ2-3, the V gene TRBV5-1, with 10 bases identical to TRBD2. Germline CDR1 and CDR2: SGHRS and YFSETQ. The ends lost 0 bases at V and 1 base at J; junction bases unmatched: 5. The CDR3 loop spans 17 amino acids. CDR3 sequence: CASSLELAGTGTDTQYF. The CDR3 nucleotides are TGCGCCAGCAGCTTGGAACTAGCGGGAACAGGCACAGATACGCAGTATTTT.

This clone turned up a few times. The CDR3 reads CASSESGQGIGKEQFF. The CDR3 nucleotides are TGCGCCAGCAGTGAATCGGGACAGGGAATCGGAAAAGAGCAGTTCTTC. This rearrangement joins TRBV10-1 to TRBJ2-1; 9 nucleotides match TRBD1. Germline loops: CDR1 WNHNN, CDR2 SYGVQD (reference sequence). V gave up 3 bases and J gave up 10 bases; unmatched junction bases: 13. The CDR3 is made up of 16 amino acids.

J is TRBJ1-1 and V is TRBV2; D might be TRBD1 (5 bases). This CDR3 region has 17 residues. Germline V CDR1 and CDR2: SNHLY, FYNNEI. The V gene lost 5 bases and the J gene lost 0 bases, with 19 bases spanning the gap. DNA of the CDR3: TGTGCCAGCAGTACACCTGACAGCAGGATCATGAACACTGAAGCTTTCTTT. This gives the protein CASSTPDSRIMNTEAFF.

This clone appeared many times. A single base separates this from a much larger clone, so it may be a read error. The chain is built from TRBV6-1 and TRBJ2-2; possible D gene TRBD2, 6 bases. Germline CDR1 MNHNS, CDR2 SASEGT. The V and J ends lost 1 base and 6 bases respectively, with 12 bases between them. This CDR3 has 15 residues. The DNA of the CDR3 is TGTGCCAGCAGTGAAGGGGCGGGACTCCCCGGGGAGCTGTTTTTT. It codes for CASSEGAGLPGELFF.

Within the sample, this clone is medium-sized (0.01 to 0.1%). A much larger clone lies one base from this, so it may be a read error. In DNA, the CDR3 is TGTGCCAGCAGTCTCCACACAGATACGCAGTATTTT. Translating gives CASSLHTDTQYF. The chain employs TRBV27 and TRBJ2-3, with unresolved D. This CDR3 is 12 amino acids long. Per germline, CDR1 MNHEY and CDR2 SMNVEV (reference sequence). Trimming pared 5 bases from V and 2 bases from J, leaving 5 bases between.

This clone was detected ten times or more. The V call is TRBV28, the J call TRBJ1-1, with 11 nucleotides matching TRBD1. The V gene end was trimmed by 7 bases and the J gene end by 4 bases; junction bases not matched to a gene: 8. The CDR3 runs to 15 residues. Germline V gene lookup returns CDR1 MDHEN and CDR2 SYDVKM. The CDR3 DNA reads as TGTGCCAGCACAGGGACAGGGGGGACGCGCACTGAAGCTTTCTTT. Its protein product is CASTGTGGTRTEAFF. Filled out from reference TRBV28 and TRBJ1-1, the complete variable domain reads DVKVTQSSRYLVKRTGEKVFLECVQDMDHENMFWYRQDPGLGLRLIYFSYDVKMKEKGDIPEGYSVSREKKERFSLILESASTNQTSMYLCASTGTGGTRTEAFFGQGTRLTVV.

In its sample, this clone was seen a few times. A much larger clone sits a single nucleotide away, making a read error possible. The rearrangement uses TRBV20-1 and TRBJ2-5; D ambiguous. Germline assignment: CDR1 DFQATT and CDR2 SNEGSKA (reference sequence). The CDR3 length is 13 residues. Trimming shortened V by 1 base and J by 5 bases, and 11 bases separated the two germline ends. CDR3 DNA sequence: TGCAGTGCTAGAGTTTTGGGGTGGGAGACCCAGTACTTC. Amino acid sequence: CSARVLGWETQYF.

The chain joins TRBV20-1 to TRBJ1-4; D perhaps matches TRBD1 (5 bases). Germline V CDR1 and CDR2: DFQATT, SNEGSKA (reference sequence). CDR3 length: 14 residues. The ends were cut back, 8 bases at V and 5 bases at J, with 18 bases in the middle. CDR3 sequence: CSLTYGTMNEKLFF. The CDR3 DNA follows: TGCAGTCTCACCTACGGGACGATGAATGAAAAACTGTTTTTT.

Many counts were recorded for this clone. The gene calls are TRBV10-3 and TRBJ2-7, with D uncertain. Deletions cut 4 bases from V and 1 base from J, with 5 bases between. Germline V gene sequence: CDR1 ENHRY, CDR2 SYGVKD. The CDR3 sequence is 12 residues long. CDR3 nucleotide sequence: TGTGCCATCAGTGCTGGTTCCTACGAGCAGTACTTC. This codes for CAISAGSYEQYF.

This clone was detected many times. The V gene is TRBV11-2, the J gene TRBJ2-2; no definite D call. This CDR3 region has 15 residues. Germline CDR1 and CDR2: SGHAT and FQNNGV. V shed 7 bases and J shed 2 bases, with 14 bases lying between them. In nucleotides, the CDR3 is TGTGCCAGCACTGGAAAAGCGAGTAACACCGGGGAGCTGTTTTTT. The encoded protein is CASTGKASNTGELFF.

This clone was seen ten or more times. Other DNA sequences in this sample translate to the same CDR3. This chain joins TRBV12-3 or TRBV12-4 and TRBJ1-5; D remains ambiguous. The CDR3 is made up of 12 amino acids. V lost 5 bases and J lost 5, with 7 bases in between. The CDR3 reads CASSLTDQPQHF. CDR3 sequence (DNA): TGTGCCAGCAGTCTAACGGATCAGCCCCAGCATTTT.

Here the CDR3 reads CASRKVGDTIYF. In DNA, the CDR3 is TGTGCCAGTAGGAAAGTCGGGGACACCATATATTTT. The V call is TRBV19, the J call TRBJ1-3, with unresolved D. The germline CDR1 and CDR2 sequences are LNHDA and SQIVND (reference sequence). V lost 6 bases and J 8 bases, leaving 11 bases between the germline ends. The CDR3 is 12 residues long. The entire variable domain, with the rest obtained from reference TRBV19 and TRBJ1-3, is as follows: DGGITQSPKYLFRKEGQNVTLSCEQNLNHDAMYWYRQDPGQGLRLIYYSQIVNDFQKGDIAEGYSVSREKKESFPLTVTSAQKNPTAFYLCASRKVGDTIYFGEGSWLTVV.

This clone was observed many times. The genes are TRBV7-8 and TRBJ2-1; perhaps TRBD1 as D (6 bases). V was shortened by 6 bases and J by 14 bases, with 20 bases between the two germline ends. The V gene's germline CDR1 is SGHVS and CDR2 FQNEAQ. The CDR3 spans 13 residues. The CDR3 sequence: CASSPLQGAWEFF. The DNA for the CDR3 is TGTGCCAGCAGTCCACTACAGGGCGCATGGGAGTTCTTC.

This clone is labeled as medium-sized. The CDR3 coding sequence is TGTGCCAGCAGCCGAGACAGTGCCCGAGAAGCTTTCTTT. Protein sequence: CASSRDSAREAFF. This sequence joins TRBV7-2 and TRBJ1-1, with D possibly matching TRBD1 (5 bases). With 5 bases removed from V and 8 bases from J, the gap between germline ends came to 15 bases. Germline V gene lookup returns CDR1 SGHTA and CDR2 FQGNSA. The length of the CDR3 is 13 residues.

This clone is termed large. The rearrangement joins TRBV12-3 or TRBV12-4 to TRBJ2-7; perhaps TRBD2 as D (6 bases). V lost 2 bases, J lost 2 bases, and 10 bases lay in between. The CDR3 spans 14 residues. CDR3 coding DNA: TGTGCCAGCAGTTTATTGCGGGATCCCTACGAGCAGTACTTC. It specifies CASSLLRDPYEQYF.

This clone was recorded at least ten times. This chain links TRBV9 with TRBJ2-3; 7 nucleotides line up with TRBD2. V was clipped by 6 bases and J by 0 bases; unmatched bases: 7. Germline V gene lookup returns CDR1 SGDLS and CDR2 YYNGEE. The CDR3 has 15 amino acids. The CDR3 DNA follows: TGTGCCAGCACCCGGGGTAGCGGGAGCACAGATACGCAGTATTTT. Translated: CASTRGSGSTDTQYF.

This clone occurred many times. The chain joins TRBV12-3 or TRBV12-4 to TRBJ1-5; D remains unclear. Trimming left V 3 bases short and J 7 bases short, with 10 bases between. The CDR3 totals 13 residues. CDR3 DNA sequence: TGTGCCAGCAGTTTTAATCTGGGCCAGCCCCAGCATTTT. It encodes CASSFNLGQPQHF.